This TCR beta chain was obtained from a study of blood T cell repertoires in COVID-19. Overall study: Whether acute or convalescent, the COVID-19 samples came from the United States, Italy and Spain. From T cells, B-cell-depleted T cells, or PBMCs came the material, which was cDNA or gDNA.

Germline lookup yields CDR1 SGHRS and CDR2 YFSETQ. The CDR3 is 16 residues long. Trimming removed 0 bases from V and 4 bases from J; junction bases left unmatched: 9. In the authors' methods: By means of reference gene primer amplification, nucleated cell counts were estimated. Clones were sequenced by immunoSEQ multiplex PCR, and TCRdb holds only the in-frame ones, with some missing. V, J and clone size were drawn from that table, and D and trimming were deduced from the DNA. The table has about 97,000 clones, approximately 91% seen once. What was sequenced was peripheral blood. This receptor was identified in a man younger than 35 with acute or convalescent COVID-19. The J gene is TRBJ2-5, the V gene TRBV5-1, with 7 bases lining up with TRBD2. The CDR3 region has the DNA TGCGCCAGCAGCTTGGCGCTGGGGCCGGGGGGAGAGACCCAGTACTTC. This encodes CASSLALGPGGETQYF.